One and the same sample provided the 14 T cell receptor beta chains below, sequenced in a study of cytomegalovirus exposure and HLA in healthy donors. The repertoire was sequenced with immunoSEQ multiplex PCR; TCRdb's copy has only in-frame clones and lacks some. The sample records over 200,000 clones, about 90% being singletons. Sequencing used PBMCs. Receptors originate from a woman between 25 and 40 years old in good health and CMV-seronegative.

The chain employs TRBV19 and TRBJ2-3, with 8 positions matching TRBD2. After removal of 6 bases from V and 0 bases from J, the junction contained 11 bases not matched to a gene. Germline loops: CDR1 LNHDA, CDR2 SQIVND (reference sequence). The CDR3 has 17 amino acids. CDR3 in amino acids: CASRAVGGRPSTDTQYF. The CDR3 nucleotides are TGTGCCAGTAGGGCCGTAGGCGGGAGGCCTAGCACAGATACGCAGTATTTT.

Written as DNA, the CDR3 is TGTGCCAGCAGTTCCGGCGCGGGGGGACTAGCGAAGCGGGAGACCCAGTACTTC. Encoded protein: CASSSGAGGLAKRETQYF. The chain carries TRBV28 and TRBJ2-5; 10 bases are a match to TRBD2. The junction had 16 bases not matched to a gene; V was cut back by 4 bases and J by 5 bases. Germline values: CDR1 MDHEN, CDR2 SYDVKM. The CDR3 sequence is 18 residues long. The full variable domain, in which reference TRBV28 and TRBJ2-5 provide the parts outside the CDR3, is DVKVTQSSRYLVKRTGEKVFLECVQDMDHENMFWYRQDPGLGLRLIYFSYDVKMKEKGDIPEGYSVSREKKERFSLILESASTNQTSMYLCASSSGAGGLAKRETQYFGPGTRLLVL.

The CDR3 DNA reads as TGCGCCAGCAGCTTGGCTTTGGTAGGGTTGGCCAAAAACATTCAGTACTTC. This codes for CASSLALVGLAKNIQYF. The V call is TRBV5-1, the J call TRBJ2-4; D unresolved. V dropped 0 bases and J dropped 1 base, with 14 bases sitting between them. Germline CDR1 reads SGHRS; CDR2 reads YFSETQ. The CDR3 is made up of 17 amino acids.

This clone showed up many times. The V and J genes are TRBV4-1 and TRBJ2-3, with D possibly called TRBD1 or TRBD2 (5 bases each). Germline V lookup: CDR1 MGHRA, CDR2 YSYEKL. V dropped 4 bases and J dropped 0 bases, with 11 bases sitting between them. This CDR3 is built from 15 residues. Written as DNA, the CDR3 is TGCGCCAGCAGCCCGGGACCCATTAGCACAGATACGCAGTATTTT. Protein product: CASSPGPISTDTQYF.

In regard to this clone: The junction departs from germline at one end; a sequencing error may be responsible. Other DNA sequences of this sample code for an identical CDR3. The genes are TRBV4-3 and TRBJ2-2, with 12 bases fitting TRBD2. Germline values: CDR1 LGHNA, CDR2 YSLEER. The CDR3 is 16 residues long. CDR3 loop: CASSQRLAGAAGELFF. In DNA form, the CDR3 reads TGCGCCAGTAGCCAGCGACTAGCGGGAGCGGCCGGGGAGCTGTTTTTT.

This chain connects TRBV7-3 to TRBJ1-1; TRBD1 is a possible D gene (5 bases). Trimming shortened V by 4 bases and J by 7 bases, and 13 bases separated the two germline ends. Germline CDR1 and CDR2: SGHTA and FQGTGA. The CDR3 loop spans 13 amino acids. The DNA of the CDR3 is TGTGCCAGCAGCTATTCAATGCAGGGTGAAGCTTTCTTT. It is translated as CASSYSMQGEAFF.

This rearrangement joins TRBV12-5 to TRBJ2-7; D is unresolved. Trimming stripped 5 bases from V and 3 bases from J, with 17 bases between. Germline V gene data show CDR1 as LGHNT and CDR2 as FRNRAP. The CDR3 sequence is 15 residues long. In nucleotides, the CDR3 is TGTGCTAGTGGTCCTTCTAACCGACTGCACTACGAGCAGTACTTC. Its protein product is CASGPSNRLHYEQYF.

The chain employs TRBV11-2 and TRBJ2-7, with 10 bases fitting TRBD2. V trimming: 5 bases; J trimming: 5 bases; junction bases outside the gene matches: 12. The CDR3 is 16 amino acids. CDR1 is SGHAT, CDR2 FQNNGV, per germline. The chain's CDR3 is CASSQGLAARVDEQYF. CDR3 bases: TGTGCCAGCAGCCAAGGACTAGCGGCCCGGGTAGACGAGCAGTACTTC. Full variable domain (missing parts from reference TRBV11-2 and TRBJ2-7): EAGVAQSPRYKIIEKRQSVAFWCNPISGHATLYWYQQILGQGPKLLIQFQNNGVVDDSQLPKDRFSAERLKGVDSTLKIQPAKLEDSAVYLCASSQGLAARVDEQYFGPGTRLTVT.

This chain joins TRBV7-8 and TRBJ2-7; 14 bases are a match to TRBD2. CDR3 length equals 15 residues. The trim removed 2 bases at V and 9 bases at J, leaving 6 bases unmatched. Germline values: CDR1 SGHVS, CDR2 FQNEAQ. The CDR3 region is CASSLTGTSGSGQYF. DNA for the CDR3: TGTGCCAGCAGCTTAACCGGGACTAGCGGGAGTGGGCAGTACTTC.

This chain uses TRBV6-4 with TRBJ2-7; tentative D call: TRBD2 (6 bases). The CDR3 extends over 13 amino acids. Trimming took off 6 bases at V and 3 bases at J, with 12 bases between the two ends. Germline loops: CDR1 MRHNA, CDR2 SNTAGT. The CDR3 reads CASRSGWGYEQYF. CDR3 nucleotides: TGTGCCAGCAGAAGCGGGTGGGGCTACGAGCAGTACTTC.

This clone was counted once. The chain has TRBV7-6 and TRBJ2-1; the D gene is possibly TRBD2 (5 bases). Trimming pared 4 bases from V and 5 bases from J, leaving 12 bases between. The CDR3 runs to 14 residues. From germline, CDR1 is SGHVS and CDR2 FNYEAQ. The DNA for the CDR3 is TGTGCCAGCAGCTCCAATTGGGAGAACAATGAGCAGTTCTTC. Translation gives CASSSNWENNEQFF.

The chain carries TRBV6-5 and TRBJ2-7; 7 bases map to TRBD1. This CDR3 has 13 residues. CDR1 MNHEY and CDR2 SVGAGI come from the germline V gene. V trimming: 2 bases; J trimming: 2 bases; junction bases outside the gene matches: 0. CDR3 DNA sequence: TGTGCCAGCAGTTACAGGGGGCCCTACGAGCAGTACTTC. This codes for CASSYRGPYEQYF.

The chain carries TRBV5-6 and TRBJ2-7, with 10 bases fitting TRBD2. Germline CDR1 SGHDT, CDR2 YYEEEE. The CDR3 extends over 15 amino acids. V shed 4 bases, J shed 3 bases, and the junction held 7 bases outside the gene matches. CDR3 sequence (DNA): TGTGCCAGCAGCATGGCGCTAGCGGGAGTCTACGAGCAGTACTTC. Encoded protein: CASSMALAGVYEQYF.

This rearrangement joins TRBV27 to TRBJ2-1; D ambiguous. The CDR3 is 13 amino acids. With 4 bases removed from V and 1 base from J, the gap between germline ends came to 5 bases. Germline V gives CDR1 MNHEY, CDR2 SMNVEV (reference sequence). CDR3 loop: CASSSSSYNEQFF. CDR3 DNA sequence: TGTGCCAGCAGTTCCTCTTCCTACAATGAGCAGTTCTTC.